These 24 T cell receptor beta chains originate from one sample sequenced in a study of blood T cell repertoires in COVID-19. The protocol was immunoSEQ multiplex PCR, while the TCRdb copy is restricted to in-frame clones and leaves out a portion. Of a few hundred thousand clones detected, roughly 86% appear once; the ten largest clones hold about 1.5%. The specimen sequenced was PBMCs or T cells enriched from blood (not recorded which). These receptors were taken from a man aged 30 to 39 who had recovered from COVID-19.

The V gene is TRBV30, the J gene TRBJ2-1; a possible D gene is TRBD1 (6 bases). Trimming stripped 2 bases from V and 2 bases from J, with 7 bases between. Germline V CDR1 and CDR2: GTSNPN, SVGIG (reference sequence). The CDR3 loop spans 13 amino acids. The CDR3 here is CAWSQGPYNEQFF. Here the CDR3 DNA reads TGTGCCTGGAGTCAGGGGCCCTACAATGAGCAGTTCTTC. The complete variable domain, with remaining parts taken from reference TRBV30 and TRBJ2-1, reads SQTIHQWPATLVQPVGSPLSLECTVEGTSNPNLYWYRQAAGRGLQLLFYSVGIGQISSEVPQNLSASRPQDRQFILSSKKLLLSDSGFYLCAWSQGPYNEQFFGPGTRLTVL.

The genes are TRBV9 and TRBJ1-1; unclear D gene. Germline V gene data show CDR1 as SGDLS and CDR2 as YYNGEE. The CDR3 loop spans 14 amino acids. The germline V and J ends were trimmed by 4 bases and 1 base, with 11 bases remaining between them. CDR3: CASSKGGSNTEAFF. The CDR3 nucleotides are TGTGCCAGCAGCAAAGGAGGTTCGAACACTGAAGCTTTCTTT.

This chain connects TRBV6-5 to TRBJ2-7; TRBD1 is a possible D gene (6 bases). This CDR3 region has 15 residues. V gave up 5 bases and J gave up 0 bases, with 14 bases separating them. Germline assignment: CDR1 MNHEY and CDR2 SVGAGI. The chain's CDR3 is CASSKTGRISYEQYF. The CDR3 DNA is TGTGCCAGCAGTAAAACAGGGAGAATCTCCTACGAGCAGTACTTC.

This clone was seen a single time. The chain is built from TRBV10-2 and TRBJ2-1, with D uncertain. This CDR3 region has 11 residues. V was clipped by 1 base and J by 10 bases, with 5 bases between them. Germline V lookup: CDR1 WSHSY, CDR2 SAAADI. The CDR3 coding sequence is TGCGCCAGCAGTGAGTACGGGGAGCAGTTCTTC. This gives the protein CASSEYGEQFF.

This sequence joins TRBV2 and TRBJ1-3, with 7 bases lining up with TRBD1. The CDR3 runs 17 residues. CDR1 is SNHLY, CDR2 FYNNEI, per germline. V gave up 6 bases and J gave up 0 bases; unmatched junction bases: 11. The CDR3 spells CASRAMTGSDSGNTIYF. As DNA, the CDR3 is TGTGCCAGCAGAGCGATGACAGGGAGCGACTCTGGAAACACCATATATTTT.

This clone was observed a handful of times. The chain couples TRBV10-1 to TRBJ1-1, with D tentatively TRBD1 (6 bases). In germline, CDR1 is WNHNN, CDR2 SYGVQD (reference sequence). Between the trimmed V and J ends, which lost 2 bases and 1 base, there was a span of 11 bases. The CDR3 has 15 amino acids. The CDR3 nucleotides read TGCGCCAGCAGTGAGGGGGGGGCTTCGAACACTGAAGCTTTCTTT. Protein product: CASSEGGASNTEAFF.

The J gene is TRBJ1-3, the V gene TRBV5-6; 9 nucleotides align to TRBD1. The junction had 6 bases not matched to a gene; V was cut back by 3 bases and J by 11 bases. CDR3 size: 13 residues. Germline V gene data show CDR1 as SGHDT and CDR2 as YYEEEE. The CDR3 here is CASSWDREEPIYF. The CDR3 nucleotides read TGTGCCAGCAGCTGGGACAGGGAGGAGCCCATATATTTT.

The chain joins TRBV7-2 to TRBJ1-1, with unresolved D. The CDR3 covers 13 residues. The germline CDR1 and CDR2 sequences are SGHTA and FQGNSA. V was pared by 3 bases and J by 2 bases, with 7 bases between. CDR3 in DNA: TGTGCCAGCAGCTTGTACAGAAACACTGAAGCTTTCTTT. Amino acid sequence: CASSLYRNTEAFF.

A word on this clone: The CDR3 ends on some other residue instead of the conserved phenylalanine or tryptophan, so this is likely a read error. Because the CDR3's place on the DNA is in doubt, the DNA is left out and the CDR3 is given as listed by TCRdb. This rearrangement joins TRBV5-6 to TRBJ1-2; TRBD1 is the table's D call and was not checked against the DNA. Looked up from germline, CDR1 is SGHDT and CDR2 is YYEEEE. The CDR3 length is 14 residues, termini included. The CDR3 region is CASSLGQMATPAPP.

The chain is built from TRBV5-1 and TRBJ2-6; 9 bases are shared with TRBD1. The CDR3 spans 16 residues. V was pared by 4 bases and J by 0 bases, with 2 bases of the junction left unmatched. Germline loops: CDR1 SGHRS, CDR2 YFSETQ. DNA for the CDR3: TGCGCCAGCAGCGAACAGGGGGCCTCTGGGGCCAACGTCCTGACTTTC. It codes for CASSEQGASGANVLTF. The full variable domain, in which reference TRBV5-1 and TRBJ2-6 provide the parts outside the CDR3, is KAGVTQTPRYLIKTRGQQVTLSCSPISGHRSVSWYQQTPGQGLQFLFEYFSETQRNKGNFPGRFSGRQFSNSRSEMNVSTLELGDSALYLCASSEQGASGANVLTFGAGSRLTVL.

This clone came up once. The V gene is TRBV12-5, the J gene TRBJ1-1; D gene ambiguous. Germline lookup yields CDR1 LGHNT and CDR2 FRNRAP. V lost 2 bases and J lost 3, with 10 bases in between. CDR3 size: 14 residues. The CDR3 nucleotides read TGTGCTAGTGGTTTGATCCCCCGGGACACTGAAGCTTTCTTT. It yields the protein CASGLIPRDTEAFF.

This rearrangement joins TRBV9 to TRBJ2-1; the D gene is possibly TRBD2 (6 bases). CDR1 is SGDLS, CDR2 YYNGEE, per germline. The CDR3 covers 17 residues. V dropped 5 bases and J dropped 1 base, with 19 bases sitting between them. The CDR3 spells CASSLVSGRLSYNEQFF. CDR3 sequence (DNA): TGTGCCAGCAGTTTGGTTAGCGGACGGCTATCCTACAATGAGCAGTTCTTC.

This clone has more than one count but fewer than ten. The J gene is TRBJ1-1, the V gene TRBV7-9; 7 bases line up with TRBD1. This CDR3 has 17 amino acids. Germline trimming cut 1 base from V and 0 bases from J; bases unmatched to any gene: 8. Germline CDR1 and CDR2: SEHNR and FQNEAQ (reference sequence). CDR3 protein: CASSLDGRGYVNTEAFF. CDR3 sequence (DNA): TGTGCCAGCAGCTTAGATGGCAGGGGGTATGTGAACACTGAAGCTTTCTTT.

The genes are TRBV7-5 and TRBJ2-7; the table's D call, TRBD2, was not checked against the DNA. TRBV7-5 is an annotated pseudogene. The CDR3 consists of 15 residues. Written as DNA, the CDR3 is TGTGCCAGAAGCTTAATGGAACTAGTCCGGGGCGAGCAGTACTTC. Translated, it gives CARSLMELVRGEQYF.

The rearrangement joins TRBV5-4 to TRBJ2-5; TRBD1 might be the D (6 bases). From germline, CDR1 is SGHNT and CDR2 YYREEE (reference sequence). V was shortened by 0 bases and J by 3 bases, with 12 bases between the two germline ends. CDR3 length: 15 residues. The CDR3 DNA reads as TGTGCCAGCAGCTTGGGAGGGGGTAGAAAAGAGACCCAGTACTTC. Its protein product is CASSLGGGRKETQYF.

The J gene is TRBJ1-1, the V gene TRBV12-3 or TRBV12-4; possible D gene TRBD1, 6 bases. V shed 4 bases and J shed 5 bases, with 8 bases lying between them. CDR3 length equals 12 residues. CDR3 coding DNA: TGTGCCAGCAGTTCAGGGGAAACTGAAGCTTTCTTT. Translation: CASSSGETEAFF.

The chain has TRBV7-3 and TRBJ2-1; 7 positions match TRBD2. V was clipped by 2 bases and J by 3 bases; unmatched bases: 7. The CDR3 is 16 amino acids. The germline V gene has CDR1 SGHTA and CDR2 FQGTGA. CDR3 nucleotide sequence: TGTGCCAGCAGCTTAGTGGGCGGGGGACTCTACAATGAGCAGTTCTTC. Its protein is CASSLVGGGLYNEQFF.

V usage is TRBV7-7 and J usage is TRBJ2-7, with unresolved D. The V and J ends lost 1 base and 6 bases respectively, with 28 bases between them. Looked up from germline, CDR1 is SSHAT and CDR2 is FNYEAQ (reference sequence). The CDR3 loop spans 19 amino acids. CDR3 nucleotides: TGTGCCAGCAGCTTAGTCCTTCACCCTGGGTGGCAAGGCGGTAGCGAGCAGTACTTC. Residues: CASSLVLHPGWQGGSEQYF. Drawing the rest from reference TRBV7-7 and TRBJ2-7, the complete variable domain is GAGVSQSPRYKVTKRGQDVTLRCDPISSHATLYWYQQALGQGPEFLTYFNYEAQPDKSGLPSDRFSAERPEGSISTLTIQRTEQRDSAMYRCASSLVLHPGWQGGSEQYFGPGTRLTVT.

The J gene is TRBJ1-2, the V gene TRBV7-9, with TRBD1 as a possible D gene (6 bases). Trimming pared 1 base from V and 2 bases from J, leaving 11 bases between. The CDR3 length is 15 residues. The germline CDR1 and CDR2 sequences are SEHNR and FQNEAQ (reference sequence). This chain's CDR3 is CASSLVGAGNYGYTF. CDR3 bases: TGTGCCAGCAGCTTAGTGGGGGCAGGGAACTATGGCTACACCTTC.

The CDR3 loop is CASSPDRTAGNTIYF. CDR3 DNA: TGTGCCAGCTCACCAGATAGGACAGCTGGAAACACCATATATTTT. The rearrangement uses TRBV18 and TRBJ1-3, with D possibly TRBD1 on 6 matching bases. Trimming took 2 bases from V and 2 from J, leaving 10 bases between them. This CDR3 is built from 15 residues. The V gene's germline CDR1 is KGHSH and CDR2 LQKENI. Full variable domain (rest looked up from reference TRBV18 and TRBJ1-3): NAGVMQNPRHLVRRRGQEARLRCSPMKGHSHVYWYRQLPEEGLKFMVYLQKENIIDESGMPKERFSAEFPKEGPSILRIQQVVRGDSAAYFCASSPDRTAGNTIYFGEGSWLTVV.

The gene calls are TRBV7-9 and TRBJ2-6; 7 bases fit TRBD1. CDR1 and CDR2 (germline): SEHNR, FQNEAQ (reference sequence). CDR3 length: 17 residues. V lost 6 bases to trimming and J lost 0 bases; unmatched junction nucleotides: 8. This chain's CDR3 is CASRENYRGSGANVLTF. DNA of the CDR3: TGTGCCAGCAGAGAAAATTACAGGGGCTCTGGGGCCAACGTCCTGACTTTC.

CDR3 nucleotide sequence: TGTGCCAGCAGTGAAAGCGGCGGAGGTAACTATGGCTACACCTTC. Its protein is CASSESGGGNYGYTF. The J gene is TRBJ1-2, the V gene TRBV6-1, with D unresolved. Germline assignment: CDR1 MNHNS and CDR2 SASEGT. The V end lost 2 bases, the J end lost 1 base, and 11 bases lay between the germline ends. This CDR3 is built from 15 residues.

This clone was seen only once. The V and J genes are TRBV30 and TRBJ1-4; D might be TRBD1 (6 bases). The V gene lost 4 bases and the J gene lost 2 bases, with 11 bases spanning the gap. The CDR3 runs to 14 residues. CDR1 GTSNPN and CDR2 SVGIG come from the germline V gene (reference sequence). CDR3 amino acids: CAWTRGSTNEKLFF. In DNA, the CDR3 is TGTGCCTGGACGAGGGGGTCTACTAATGAAAAACTGTTTTTT. Supplemented by reference TRBV30 and TRBJ1-4, the full variable domain reads SQTIHQWPATLVQPVGSPLSLECTVEGTSNPNLYWYRQAAGRGLQLLFYSVGIGQISSEVPQNLSASRPQDRQFILSSKKLLLSDSGFYLCAWTRGSTNEKLFFGSGTQLSVL.

This rearrangement joins TRBV6-6 to TRBJ1-2; no reliable D call. Trimming left V 5 bases short and J 2 bases short, with 3 bases between. This CDR3 is 11 amino acids long. Germline assignment: CDR1 MNHNY and CDR2 SVGAGI (reference sequence). CDR3 loop: CASSVNYGYTF. The CDR3 DNA sequence: TGTGCCAGCAGTGTAAACTATGGCTACACCTTC.